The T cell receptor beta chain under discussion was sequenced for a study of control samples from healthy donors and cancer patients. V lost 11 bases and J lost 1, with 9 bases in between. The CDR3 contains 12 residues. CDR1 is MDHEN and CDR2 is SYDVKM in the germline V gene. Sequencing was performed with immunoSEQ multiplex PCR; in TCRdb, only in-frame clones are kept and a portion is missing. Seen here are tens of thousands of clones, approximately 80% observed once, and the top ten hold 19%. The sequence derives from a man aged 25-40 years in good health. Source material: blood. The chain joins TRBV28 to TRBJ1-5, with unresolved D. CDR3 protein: CAGSRSNQPQHF. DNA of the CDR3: TGTGCCGGCTCAAGGAGCAATCAGCCCCAGCATTTT.